Each of the 2 T cell receptor beta chains below was sequenced from the same sample in a study of OX40 agonist ivuxolimab in advanced cancers. Produced via immunoSEQ multiplex PCR; TCRdb's table is partial and in-frame only. Counted here are tens of thousands of clones, around 94% occurring once; the ten biggest clones make up around a sixth. Sequencing used CD4+ or CD8+ T cells sorted from blood, obtained in a trial of the OX40 agonist ivuxolimab. These receptors were obtained from an adult with an advanced solid tumor such as melanoma, head and neck, liver or kidney cancer.

The chain links TRBV4-3 to TRBJ2-7; 9 positions agree with TRBD1. In germline, CDR1 is LGHNA, CDR2 YSLEER. The CDR3 totals 14 residues. J was trimmed by 5 bases and V by 1 base; bases with no gene match: 3. The CDR3 here is CASSQGGTGNEQYF. CDR3 sequence (DNA): TGCGCCAGCAGCCAAGGCGGGACAGGGAACGAGCAGTACTTC.

V and J are TRBV5-1 and TRBJ2-7; no firm D call. Trimming left V 0 bases short and J 7 bases short, with 11 bases between. This CDR3 contains 13 residues. CDR1 and CDR2 from the germline V gene are SGHRS and YFSETQ. The CDR3 sequence is CASSLGSSTEQYF. CDR3 in DNA: TGCGCCAGCAGCTTGGGGAGCTCGACTGAGCAGTACTTC.